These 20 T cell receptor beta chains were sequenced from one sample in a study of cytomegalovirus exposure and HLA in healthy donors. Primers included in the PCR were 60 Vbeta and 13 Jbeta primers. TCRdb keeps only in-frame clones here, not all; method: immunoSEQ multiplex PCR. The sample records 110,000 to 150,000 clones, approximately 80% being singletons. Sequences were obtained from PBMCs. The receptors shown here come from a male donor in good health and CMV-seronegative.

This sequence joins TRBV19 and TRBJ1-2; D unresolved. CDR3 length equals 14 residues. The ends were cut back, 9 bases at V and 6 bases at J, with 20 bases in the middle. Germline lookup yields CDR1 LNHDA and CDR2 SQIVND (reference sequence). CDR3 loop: CASKTDPSRDGYTF. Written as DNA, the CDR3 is TGTGCCAGCAAGACGGACCCCTCGAGGGATGGCTACACCTTC.

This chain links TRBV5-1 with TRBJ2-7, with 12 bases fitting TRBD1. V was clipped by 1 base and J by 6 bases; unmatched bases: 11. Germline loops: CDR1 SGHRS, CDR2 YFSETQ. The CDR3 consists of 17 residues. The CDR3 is CASSLIASGTGGVEQYF. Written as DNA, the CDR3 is TGCGCCAGCAGCTTGATCGCTTCCGGGACAGGGGGCGTCGAGCAGTACTTC.

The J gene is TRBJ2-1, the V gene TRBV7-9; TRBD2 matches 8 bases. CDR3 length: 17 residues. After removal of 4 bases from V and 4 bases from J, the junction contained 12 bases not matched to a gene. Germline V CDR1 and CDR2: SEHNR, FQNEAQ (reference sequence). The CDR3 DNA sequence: TGTGCCAGCAGCTCTCGGGAGGGCCGGGATCAATACAATGAGCAGTTCTTC. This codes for CASSSREGRDQYNEQFF.

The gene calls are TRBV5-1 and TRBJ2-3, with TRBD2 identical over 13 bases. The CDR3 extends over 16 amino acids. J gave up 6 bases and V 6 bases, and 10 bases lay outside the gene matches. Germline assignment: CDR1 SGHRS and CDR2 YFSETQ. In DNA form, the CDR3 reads TGCGCCAGCACCCCCGGGACTAGCGGGGCCCGGGATACGCAGTATTTT. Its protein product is CASTPGTSGARDTQYF. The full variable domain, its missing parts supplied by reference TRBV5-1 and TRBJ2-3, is KAGVTQTPRYLIKTRGQQVTLSCSPISGHRSVSWYQQTPGQGLQFLFEYFSETQRNKGNFPGRFSGRQFSNSRSEMNVSTLELGDSALYLCASTPGTSGARDTQYFGPGTRLTVL.

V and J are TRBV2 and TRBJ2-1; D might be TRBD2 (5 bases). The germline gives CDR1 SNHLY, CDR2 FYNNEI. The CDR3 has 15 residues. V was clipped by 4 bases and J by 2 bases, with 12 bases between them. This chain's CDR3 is CASSAPSRAYNEQFF. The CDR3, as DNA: TGTGCCAGCAGTGCCCCTAGCCGCGCCTACAATGAGCAGTTCTTC. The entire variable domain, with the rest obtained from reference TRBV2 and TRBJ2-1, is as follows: EPEVTQTPSHQVTQMGQEVILRCVPISNHLYFYWYRQILGQKVEFLVSFYNNEISEKSEIFDDQFSVERPDGSNFTLKIRSTKLEDSAMYFCASSAPSRAYNEQFFGPGTRLTVL.

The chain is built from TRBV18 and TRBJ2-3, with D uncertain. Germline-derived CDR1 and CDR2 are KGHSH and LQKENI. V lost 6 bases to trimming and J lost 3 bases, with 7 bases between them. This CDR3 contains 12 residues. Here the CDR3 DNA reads TGTGCCAGCTCGCCCCAGACAGATACGCAGTATTTT. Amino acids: CASSPQTDTQYF.

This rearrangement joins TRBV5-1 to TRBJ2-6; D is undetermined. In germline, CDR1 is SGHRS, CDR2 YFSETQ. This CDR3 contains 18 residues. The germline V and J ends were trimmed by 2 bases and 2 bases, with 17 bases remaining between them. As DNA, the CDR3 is TGCGCCAGCAGCTTTGGAGCCGAGCCCTTAGCTGGGGCCAACGTCCTGACTTTC. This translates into CASSFGAEPLAGANVLTF.

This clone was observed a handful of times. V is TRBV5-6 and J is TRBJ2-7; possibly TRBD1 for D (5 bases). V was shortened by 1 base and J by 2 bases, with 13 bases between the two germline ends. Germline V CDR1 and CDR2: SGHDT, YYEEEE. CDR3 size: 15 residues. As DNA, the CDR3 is TGTGCCAGCAGCTTGAGGACGACAGACGCCTACGAGCAGTACTTC. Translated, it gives CASSLRTTDAYEQYF.

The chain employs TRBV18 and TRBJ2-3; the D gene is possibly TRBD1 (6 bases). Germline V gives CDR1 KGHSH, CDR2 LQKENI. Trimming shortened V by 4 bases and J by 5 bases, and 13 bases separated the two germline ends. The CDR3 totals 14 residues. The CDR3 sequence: CASSQLGAGDTQYF. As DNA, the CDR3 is TGTGCCAGCTCACAACTGGGGGCGGGAGATACGCAGTATTTT.

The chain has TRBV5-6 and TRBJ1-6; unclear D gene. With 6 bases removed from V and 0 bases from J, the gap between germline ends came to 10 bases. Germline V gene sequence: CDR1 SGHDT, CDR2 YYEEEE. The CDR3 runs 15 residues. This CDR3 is CASTGQSSYNSPLHF. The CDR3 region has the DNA TGTGCCAGCACCGGTCAAAGCTCCTATAATTCACCCCTCCACTTT.

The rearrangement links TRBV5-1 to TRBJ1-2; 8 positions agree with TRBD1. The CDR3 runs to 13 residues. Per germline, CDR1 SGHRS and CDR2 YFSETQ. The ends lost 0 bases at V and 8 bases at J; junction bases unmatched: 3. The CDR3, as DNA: TGCGCCAGCAGCTTGGACGGACAGGGAGGCTACACCTTC. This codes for CASSLDGQGGYTF.

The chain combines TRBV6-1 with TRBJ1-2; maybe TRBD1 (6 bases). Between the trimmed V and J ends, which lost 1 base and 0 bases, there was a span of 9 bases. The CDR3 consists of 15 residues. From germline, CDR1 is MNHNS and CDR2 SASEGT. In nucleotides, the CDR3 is TGTGCCAGCAGTGAAGACAGGGTCGCTAACTATGGCTACACCTTC. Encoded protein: CASSEDRVANYGYTF.

The CDR3 loop reads CASSYSTGSEQYF. In DNA form, the CDR3 reads TGTGCCAGCAGTTACTCGACAGGATCCGAGCAGTACTTC. The chain couples TRBV6-5 to TRBJ2-7, with D tentatively TRBD1 (6 bases). The CDR3 sequence is 13 residues long. V shed 0 bases and J shed 6 bases, with 9 bases lying between them. Germline values: CDR1 MNHEY, CDR2 SVGAGI.

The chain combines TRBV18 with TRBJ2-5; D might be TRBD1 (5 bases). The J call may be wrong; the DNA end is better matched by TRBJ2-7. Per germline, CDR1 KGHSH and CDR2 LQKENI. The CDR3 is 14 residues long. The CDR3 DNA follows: TGTGCCAGCTCAGAGACGACAGTAGCCTACGAGCAGTACTTC. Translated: CASSETTVAYEQYF.

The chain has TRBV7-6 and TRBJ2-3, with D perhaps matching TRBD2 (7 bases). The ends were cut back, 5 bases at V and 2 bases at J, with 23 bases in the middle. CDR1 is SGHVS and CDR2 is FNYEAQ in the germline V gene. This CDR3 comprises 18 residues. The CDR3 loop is CASSPDSRGRDSTDTQYF. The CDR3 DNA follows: TGTGCCAGCAGCCCAGACAGTAGGGGGAGGGATTCCACAGATACGCAGTATTTT.

This chain's CDR3 is CAWSDGGKFF. Written as DNA, the CDR3 is TGTGCCTGGAGTGATGGGGGGAAGTTCTTC. This chain joins TRBV30 and TRBJ2-1, with D possibly being TRBD2 (6 bases). V was shortened by 1 base and J by 14 bases, with 9 bases between the two germline ends. The germline V gene encodes CDR1 GTSNPN and CDR2 SVGIG (reference sequence). The CDR3 has 10 residues.

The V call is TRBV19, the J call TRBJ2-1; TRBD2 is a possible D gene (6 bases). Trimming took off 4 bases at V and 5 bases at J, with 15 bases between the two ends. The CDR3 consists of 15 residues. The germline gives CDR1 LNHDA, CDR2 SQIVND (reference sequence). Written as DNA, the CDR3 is TGTGCCAGTAGTACCCTCGGGACTGGGAACAATGAGCAGTTCTTC. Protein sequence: CASSTLGTGNNEQFF. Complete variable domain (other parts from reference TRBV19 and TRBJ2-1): DGGITQSPKYLFRKEGQNVTLSCEQNLNHDAMYWYRQDPGQGLRLIYYSQIVNDFQKGDIAEGYSVSREKKESFPLTVTSAQKNPTAFYLCASSTLGTGNNEQFFGPGTRLTVL.

The DNA for the CDR3 is TGTGCCAGCAGCTCCTTTAGCGGGAGGGACAATGAGCAGTTCTTC. It codes for CASSSFSGRDNEQFF. J is TRBJ2-1 and V is TRBV11-2, with 11 bases fitting TRBD2. The junction had 4 bases not matched to a gene; V was cut back by 4 bases and J by 5 bases. CDR3 length: 15 amino acids. CDR1 and CDR2 (germline): SGHAT, FQNNGV. Based on the CDR3 plus reference TRBV11-2 and TRBJ2-1, the full variable domain is EAGVAQSPRYKIIEKRQSVAFWCNPISGHATLYWYQQILGQGPKLLIQFQNNGVVDDSQLPKDRFSAERLKGVDSTLKIQPAKLEDSAVYLCASSSFSGRDNEQFFGPGTRLTVL.

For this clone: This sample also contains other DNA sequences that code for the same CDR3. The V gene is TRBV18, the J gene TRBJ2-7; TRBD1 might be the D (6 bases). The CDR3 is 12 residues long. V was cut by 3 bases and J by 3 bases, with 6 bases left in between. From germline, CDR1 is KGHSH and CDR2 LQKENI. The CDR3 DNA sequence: TGTGCCAGCTCACCGGACAGCTACGAGCAGTACTTC. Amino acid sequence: CASSPDSYEQYF.

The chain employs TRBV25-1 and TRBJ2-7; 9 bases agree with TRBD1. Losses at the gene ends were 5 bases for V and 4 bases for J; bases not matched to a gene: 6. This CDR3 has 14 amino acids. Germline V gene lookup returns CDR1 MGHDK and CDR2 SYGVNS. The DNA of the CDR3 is TGTGCCAGCAGTCCCGGGACAGGGCTTTACGAGCAGTACTTC. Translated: CASSPGTGLYEQYF.